The source of this TCR beta chain is a study of CD8 T cells in Susac syndrome. RNA amounts of roughly 0.5 to 1 ug underwent reverse transcription with random hexamers. Via MiXCR, TCRdb re-called the immunoSEQ multiplex PCR reads, giving one row per CDR3 protein. The sample includes tens of thousands of distinct CDR3 sequences, just over 90% of them seen just once. Trimming took off 4 bases at V and 4 bases at J, with 14 bases between the two ends. The CDR3 has 14 residues. The germline CDR1 and CDR2 sequences are LGHDT and YNNKEL (reference sequence). The clonotype comes from a human donor with Susac syndrome. Input material: CD4+ T cells from PBMCs. The chain is built from TRBV3-1 and TRBJ2-7, with D perhaps assigned TRBD1 or TRBD2 (6 bases each). The CDR3 sequence: CASSLRGLFYEQYF. The CDR3, as DNA: TGTGCCAGCAGCCTCAGGGGACTTTTTTACGAGCAGTACTTC.